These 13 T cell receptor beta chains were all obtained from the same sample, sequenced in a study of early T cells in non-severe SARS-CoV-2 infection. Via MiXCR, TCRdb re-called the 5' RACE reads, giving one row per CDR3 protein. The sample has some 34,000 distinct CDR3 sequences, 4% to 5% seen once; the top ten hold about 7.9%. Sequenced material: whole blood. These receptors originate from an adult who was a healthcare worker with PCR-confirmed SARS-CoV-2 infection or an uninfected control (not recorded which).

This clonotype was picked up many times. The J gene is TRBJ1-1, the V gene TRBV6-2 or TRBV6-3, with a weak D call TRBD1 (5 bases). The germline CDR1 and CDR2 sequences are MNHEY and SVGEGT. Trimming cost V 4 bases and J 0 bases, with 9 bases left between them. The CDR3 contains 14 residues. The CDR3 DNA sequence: TGTGCCAGCAGTTTGACAGCCCTGAACACTGAAGCTTTCTTT. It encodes CASSLTALNTEAFF.

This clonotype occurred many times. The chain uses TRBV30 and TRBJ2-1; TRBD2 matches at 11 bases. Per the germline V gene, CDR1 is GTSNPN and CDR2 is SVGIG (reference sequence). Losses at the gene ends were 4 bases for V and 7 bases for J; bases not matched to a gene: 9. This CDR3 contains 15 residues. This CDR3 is CAWTGPVAGGNEQFF. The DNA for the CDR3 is TGTGCCTGGACAGGGCCCGTAGCGGGGGGGAATGAGCAGTTCTTC.

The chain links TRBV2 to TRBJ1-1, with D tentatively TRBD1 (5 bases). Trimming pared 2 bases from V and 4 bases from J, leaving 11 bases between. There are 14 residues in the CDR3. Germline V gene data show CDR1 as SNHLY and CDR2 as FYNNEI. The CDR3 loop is CASSEPWGGTEAFF. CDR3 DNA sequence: TGTGCCAGCAGTGAACCGTGGGGGGGCACTGAAGCTTTCTTT.

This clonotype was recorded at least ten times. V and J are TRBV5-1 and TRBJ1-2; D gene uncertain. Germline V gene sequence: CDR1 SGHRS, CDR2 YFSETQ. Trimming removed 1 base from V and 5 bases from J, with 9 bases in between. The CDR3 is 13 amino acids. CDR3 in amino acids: CASSLNSGYGYTF. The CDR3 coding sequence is TGCGCCAGCAGCTTGAACAGCGGGTATGGCTACACCTTC.

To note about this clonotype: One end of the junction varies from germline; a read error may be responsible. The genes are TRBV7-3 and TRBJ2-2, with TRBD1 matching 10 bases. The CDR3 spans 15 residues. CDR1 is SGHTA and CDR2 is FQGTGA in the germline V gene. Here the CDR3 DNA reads TGTGCCAGCAGCGCGGGACAGGGGAGGACCGGGGAGCCGTTTTTT. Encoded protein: CASSAGQGRTGEPFF.

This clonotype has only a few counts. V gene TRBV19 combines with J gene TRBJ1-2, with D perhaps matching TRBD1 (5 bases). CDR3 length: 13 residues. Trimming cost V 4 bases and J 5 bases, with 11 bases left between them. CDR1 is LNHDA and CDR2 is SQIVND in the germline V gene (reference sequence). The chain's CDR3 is CASSRGTEYGYTF. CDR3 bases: TGTGCCAGTAGTAGAGGGACGGAATATGGCTACACCTTC.

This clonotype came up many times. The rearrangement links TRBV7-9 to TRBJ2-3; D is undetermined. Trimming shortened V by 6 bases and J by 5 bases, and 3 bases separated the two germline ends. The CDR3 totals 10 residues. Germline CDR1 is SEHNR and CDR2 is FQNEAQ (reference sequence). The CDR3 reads CASSGDTQYF. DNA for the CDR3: TGTGCCAGCAGTGGAGATACGCAGTATTTT.

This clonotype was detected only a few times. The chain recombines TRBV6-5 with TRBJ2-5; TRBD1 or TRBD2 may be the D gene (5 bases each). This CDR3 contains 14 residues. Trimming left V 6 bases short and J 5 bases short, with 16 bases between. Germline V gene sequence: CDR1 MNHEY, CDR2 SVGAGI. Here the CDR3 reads CASRYDLGEETQYF. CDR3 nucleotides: TGTGCCAGCAGATACGATCTAGGGGAGGAGACCCAGTACTTC.

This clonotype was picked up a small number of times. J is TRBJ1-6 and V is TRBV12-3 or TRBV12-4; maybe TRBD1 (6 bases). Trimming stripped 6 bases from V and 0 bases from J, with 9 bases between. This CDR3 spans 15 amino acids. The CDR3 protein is CASRQGSSYNSPLHF. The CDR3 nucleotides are TGTGCCAGCAGACAGGGAAGCTCCTATAATTCACCCCTCCACTTT.

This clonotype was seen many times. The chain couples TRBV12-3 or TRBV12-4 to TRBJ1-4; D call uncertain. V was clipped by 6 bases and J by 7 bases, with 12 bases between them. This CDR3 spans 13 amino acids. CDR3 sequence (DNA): TGTGCCAGCAGGGAGACACTAATTGAAAAACTGTTTTTT. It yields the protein CASRETLIEKLFF.

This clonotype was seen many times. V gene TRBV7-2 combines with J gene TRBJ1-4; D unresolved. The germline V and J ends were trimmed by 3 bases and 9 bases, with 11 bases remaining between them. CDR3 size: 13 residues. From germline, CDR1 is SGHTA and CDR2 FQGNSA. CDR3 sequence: CASSFGVGKKLFF. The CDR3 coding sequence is TGTGCCAGCAGCTTCGGTGTCGGGAAAAAACTGTTTTTT.

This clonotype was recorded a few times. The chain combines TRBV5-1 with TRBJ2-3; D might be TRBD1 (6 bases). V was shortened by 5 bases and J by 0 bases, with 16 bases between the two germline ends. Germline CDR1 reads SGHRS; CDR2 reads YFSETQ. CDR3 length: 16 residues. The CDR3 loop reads CASSPPGQTSTDTQYF. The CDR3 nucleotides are TGCGCCAGCAGTCCTCCCGGACAGACTAGCACAGATACGCAGTATTTT.

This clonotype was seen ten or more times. In DNA, the CDR3 is TGTGCCAGCAGTTTACCTGGGTACTATGGCTACACCTTC. Translated: CASSLPGYYGYTF. This chain joins TRBV12-3 or TRBV12-4 and TRBJ1-2; D gene unclear. Trimming cost V 2 bases and J 3 bases, with 7 bases left between them. CDR3 length: 13 amino acids.